This T cell receptor beta chain was captured by sequencing in a study of CD8 T cells in ankylosing spondylitis. On this clonotype: What it recognizes is unknown.

The ends were cut back, 3 bases at V and 8 bases at J, with 8 bases in the middle. This CDR3 region has 12 residues. Germline assignment: CDR1 SGHAT and CDR2 FQNNGV. Findings and caveats of the study: In peripheral blood, disease-linked CD8+ clones occurred at relatively low frequencies. About 8 highly homologous variants made up a TCR beta motif that seemed to typify ankylosing spondylitis blood.

TCR beta libraries were made by quantitative 5'-RACE with molecular barcodes. TCRdb fed the 5' RACE reads into MiXCR, producing one record per CDR3 protein. The sample shows 350,000 to 450,000 distinct CDR3 sequences, 25% to 30% of them seen only once. Sequenced input: blood, either unsorted or a sorted T cell fraction (not recorded which). The clonotype comes from a male donor with ankylosing spondylitis. The chain carries TRBV11-2 and TRBJ1-3; D gene uncertain. CDR3: CASSFSRDTIYF. As DNA, the CDR3 is TGTGCCAGCAGCTTCAGCAGAGACACCATATATTTT.